This entry lists 9 T cell receptor beta chains sequenced from one sample in a study of shared clonotypes between healthy human individuals. Clones were read by immunoSEQ multiplex PCR, and TCRdb kept only the in-frame ones, dropping some. Among 490,000 or so clones listed, over 65% were seen once. Input material: PBMCs. The receptors shown here come from a woman aged 40 to 55 in good health. Some clones in this sample may be carry-over from other donors' samples.

The V call is TRBV7-8, the J call TRBJ2-7, with D possibly called TRBD1 or TRBD2 (6 bases each). The germline V gene encodes CDR1 SGHVS and CDR2 FQNEAQ. The CDR3 is 15 residues long. V lost 3 bases and J 4 bases, leaving 16 bases between the germline ends. The CDR3 DNA reads as TGTGCCAGCAGCTTGAGGGGGGTAGCGGCTTACGAGCAGTACTTC. Encoded protein: CASSLRGVAAYEQYF.

The rearrangement links TRBV29-1 to TRBJ2-7; either TRBD1 or TRBD2 may supply D (6 bases each). V was clipped by 1 base and J by 2 bases, with 15 bases between them. This CDR3 comprises 15 residues. Germline CDR1 SQVTM, CDR2 ANQGSEA. The CDR3 loop is CSVEGLGGRPYEQYF. As DNA, the CDR3 is TGCAGCGTTGAAGGCTTAGGGGGGAGGCCCTACGAGCAGTACTTC.

As regards this clone: This likely stems from a read error, as it lies one base from a far larger clone. Other DNA sequences within the sample encode an identical CDR3. The V and J genes are TRBV27 and TRBJ2-7; the match to TRBD2 covers 9 bases. Per germline, CDR1 MNHEY and CDR2 SMNVEV (reference sequence). The length of the CDR3 is 15 residues. Written as DNA, the CDR3 is TGTGCCAGCAGTGACTACCTAGCGGGACGGTACGAACAGTACTTC. Its translation is CASSDYLAGRYEQYF.

The chain is built from TRBV27 and TRBJ2-3; 8 nucleotides agree with TRBD1. The CDR3 runs to 18 residues. The V and J ends lost 5 bases and 8 bases, in that order; junction bases with no gene match: 21. Germline V lookup: CDR1 MNHEY, CDR2 SMNVEV (reference sequence). The chain's CDR3 is CASSPQTGVVAAVATQYF. The CDR3 DNA reads as TGTGCCAGCAGTCCTCAGACAGGGGTTGTAGCCGCGGTAGCTACGCAGTATTTT.

This chain connects TRBV5-1 to TRBJ2-1; maybe TRBD1 (6 bases). In germline, CDR1 is SGHRS, CDR2 YFSETQ. V was clipped by 2 bases and J by 0 bases, with 9 bases between them. The CDR3 totals 15 residues. CDR3: CASSFQGSSYNEQFF. CDR3 nucleotide sequence: TGCGCCAGCAGCTTCCAGGGGAGCTCCTACAATGAGCAGTTCTTC.

This clone was counted between two and nine times. The genes are TRBV29-1 and TRBJ2-3; D is unclear. The CDR3 contains 15 residues. Trimming removed 1 base at V and 1 base at J, with 12 bases between. CDR1 and CDR2 from the germline V gene are SQVTM and ANQGSEA. The CDR3 DNA reads as TGCAGCGTTGAAGCTGGGCGAACCGGCACAGATACGCAGTATTTT. Translation gives CSVEAGRTGTDTQYF.

The CDR3 region has the DNA TGTGCCAGCAGCCGAACTAGCGGAGTATACAATGAGCAGTTCTTC. It is translated as CASSRTSGVYNEQFF. The chain links TRBV6-1 to TRBJ2-1; 8 bases fit TRBD2. Germline V gene data show CDR1 as MNHNS and CDR2 as SASEGT. This CDR3 contains 15 residues. The trim removed 6 bases at V and 4 bases at J, leaving 8 bases unmatched.

The rearrangement joins TRBV11-2 to TRBJ2-2, with D uncertain. The CDR3 is 16 residues long. V was clipped by 6 bases and J by 1 base, with 15 bases between them. CDR1 is SGHAT and CDR2 is FQNNGV in the germline V gene. Here the CDR3 reads CASRVLQRGNTGELFF. Written as DNA, the CDR3 is TGTGCCAGCAGGGTGCTACAAAGAGGGAACACCGGGGAGCTGTTTTTT.

This clone was found once. The rearrangement joins TRBV4-2 to TRBJ2-1; D possibly corresponds to TRBD2 (6 bases). Germline values: CDR1 LGHNA, CDR2 YNFKEQ. The CDR3 has 13 amino acids. With 2 bases removed from V and 9 bases from J, the gap between germline ends came to 11 bases. The CDR3 DNA follows: TGTGCCAGCAGCCAAACTGGCGGGGCTGAGCAGTTCTTC. Protein sequence: CASSQTGGAEQFF.